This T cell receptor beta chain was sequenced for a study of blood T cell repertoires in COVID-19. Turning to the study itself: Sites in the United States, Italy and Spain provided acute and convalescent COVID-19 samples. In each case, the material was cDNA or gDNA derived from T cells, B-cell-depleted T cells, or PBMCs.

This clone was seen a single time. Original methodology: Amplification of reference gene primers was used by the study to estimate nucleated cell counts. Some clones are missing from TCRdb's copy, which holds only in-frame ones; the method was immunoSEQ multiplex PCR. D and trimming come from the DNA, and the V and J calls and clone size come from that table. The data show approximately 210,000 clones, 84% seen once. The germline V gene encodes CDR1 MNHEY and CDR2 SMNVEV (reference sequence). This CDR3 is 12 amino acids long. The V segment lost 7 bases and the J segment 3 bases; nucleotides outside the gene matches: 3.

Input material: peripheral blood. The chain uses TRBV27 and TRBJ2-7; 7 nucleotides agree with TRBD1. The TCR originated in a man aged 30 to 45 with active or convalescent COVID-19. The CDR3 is CASKGASYEQYF. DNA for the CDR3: TGTGCCAGCAAGGGGGCCAGCTACGAGCAGTACTTC.